This TCR beta chain appears in the sequencing data of a study of blood T cell repertoires in COVID-19. Only a few counts were recorded for this clone. The CDR3 has 18 amino acids. Looked up from germline, CDR1 is MNHNS and CDR2 is SASEGT. With V trimmed by 1 base and J by 8 bases, 12 bases remained unmatched. As processed by the authors: Counts of nucleated cells, estimated from reference gene primer amplification, were obtained. Repertoires were generated with immunoSEQ multiplex PCR, while TCRdb's copy carries only in-frame clones and drops some. V, J and clone size were drawn from that table, and D and trimming were deduced from the DNA. Here the sample spans 270,000 or so clones, around nine tenths being singletons.

The chain is built from TRBV6-1 and TRBJ1-4; the match to TRBD1 covers 11 bases. The clonotype originates from a woman aged 40 to 49 who had recovered from COVID-19. Sequenced material: peripheral blood. The CDR3 DNA reads TGTGCCAGCAGTGAAGGGACAGGGGGCTTACGGACTTGGGAAAAACTGTTTTTT. This codes for CASSEGTGGLRTWEKLFF.